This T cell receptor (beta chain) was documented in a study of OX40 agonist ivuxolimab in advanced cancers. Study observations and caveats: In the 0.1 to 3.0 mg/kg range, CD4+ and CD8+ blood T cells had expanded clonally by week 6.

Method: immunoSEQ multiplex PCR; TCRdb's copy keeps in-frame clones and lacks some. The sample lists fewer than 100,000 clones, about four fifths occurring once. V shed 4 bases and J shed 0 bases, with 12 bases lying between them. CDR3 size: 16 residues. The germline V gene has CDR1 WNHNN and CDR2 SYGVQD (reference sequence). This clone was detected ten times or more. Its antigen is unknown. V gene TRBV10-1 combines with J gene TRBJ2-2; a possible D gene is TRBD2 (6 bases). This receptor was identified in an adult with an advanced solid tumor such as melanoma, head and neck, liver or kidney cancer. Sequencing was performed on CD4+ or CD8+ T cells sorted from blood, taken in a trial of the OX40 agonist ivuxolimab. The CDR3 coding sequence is TGCGCCAGCAGTGGCTCTAGCGTCTCGAACACCGGGGAGCTGTTTTTT. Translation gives CASSGSSVSNTGELFF.